This TCR beta chain was sequenced in a study of PD-1 blockade in classical Hodgkin lymphoma. In this sample, this clone turned up a few times. Its antigen is unidentified. General observations from the study: Exclusion was applied to patients who started nivolumab under 1 year after ASCT. Baseline diversity was lower in partial responders and progressors than complete responders. Newly diagnosed patients were reported to exhibit reduced baseline TCR diversity relative to healthy donors.

This table comes from immunoSEQ multiplex PCR, and its TCRdb copy is limited to in-frame clones, with some not included. The profile covers over 12,000 clones, with around 61% appearing a single time and about 10% taken by the ten largest. Following autologous stem cell transplantation, relapse occurred in every patient, and exposure to brentuximab vedotin varied. Germline V lookup: CDR1 SNHLY, CDR2 FYNNEI. The CDR3 loop spans 15 amino acids. Trimming took off 7 bases at V and 4 bases at J, with 19 bases between the two ends. The TCR was taken from a human donor with classical Hodgkin lymphoma. The sample was peripheral blood mononuclear cells (PBMCs), taken at baseline. The chain recombines TRBV2 with TRBJ1-1; the D gene is possibly TRBD1 (5 bases). CDR3 region: CASTGYRSFLTEAFF. CDR3 DNA: TGTGCCAGCACAGGGTACAGGAGCTTTCTCACTGAAGCTTTCTTT.